One sample yielded the 22 T cell receptor beta chains listed below, sequenced in a study of radiotherapy plus CTLA-4 blockade in lung cancer. The method was immunoSEQ multiplex PCR; TCRdb's version includes in-frame clones alone and lacks a portion of them. Among about 88,000 clones listed, approximately 79% were seen once. Sequences were derived from peripheral blood, sampled from a patient treated with radiotherapy plus ipilimumab. These receptors all come from a human donor with non-small cell lung cancer that progressed on radiotherapy plus ipilimumab.

The chain couples TRBV28 to TRBJ1-5, with D unclear. The CDR3 extends over 15 amino acids. CDR1 and CDR2 (germline): MDHEN, SYDVKM. V was cut by 2 bases and J by 1 base, with 9 bases left in between. This chain's CDR3 is CASSLGGRSNQPQHF. The CDR3 DNA sequence: TGTGCCAGCAGTTTAGGAGGGAGAAGCAATCAGCCCCAGCATTTT.

The V and J genes are TRBV5-6 and TRBJ2-7; D possibly corresponds to TRBD2 (5 bases). Looked up from germline, CDR1 is SGHDT and CDR2 is YYEEEE. The CDR3 has 11 amino acids. The germline V and J ends were trimmed by 4 bases and 4 bases, with 6 bases remaining between them. CDR3 DNA: TGTGCCAGCAGCCGGGATTACGAGCAGTACTTC. It yields the protein CASSRDYEQYF.

This clone was seen more than once but under ten times. The V call is TRBV5-1, the J call TRBJ1-2, with 9 bases identical to TRBD1. The germline V gene encodes CDR1 SGHRS and CDR2 YFSETQ. V was pared by 6 bases and J by 2 bases, with 11 bases of the junction left unmatched. This CDR3 has 16 residues. The CDR3 bases are TGCGCCAGCACAAACGGGACAGGGTCAGTCAACTATGGCTACACCTTC. It translates to CASTNGTGSVNYGYTF.

This clone was recorded once. The chain couples TRBV28 to TRBJ2-3; 7 bases are a match to TRBD2. The CDR3 loop spans 15 amino acids. The J segment lost 2 bases and the V segment lost 10 bases, leaving 12 bases of the junction unmatched. Germline V gene lookup returns CDR1 MDHEN and CDR2 SYDVKM. DNA for the CDR3: TGTGCCACCAGAAGTCGTGCGGGAGCCACAGATACGCAGTATTTT. It yields the protein CATRSRAGATDTQYF. Filled out from reference TRBV28 and TRBJ2-3, the complete variable domain reads DVKVTQSSRYLVKRTGEKVFLECVQDMDHENMFWYRQDPGLGLRLIYFSYDVKMKEKGDIPEGYSVSREKKERFSLILESASTNQTSMYLCATRSRAGATDTQYFGPGTRLTVL.

The chain uses TRBV5-1 and TRBJ2-7; 7 bases line up with TRBD1. V shed 1 base, J shed 2 bases, and the junction held 6 bases outside the gene matches. The germline V gene encodes CDR1 SGHRS and CDR2 YFSETQ. The CDR3 has 15 residues. CDR3 protein: CASSLTGVGAYEQYF. Written as DNA, the CDR3 is TGCGCCAGCAGCTTGACAGGGGTCGGGGCCTACGAGCAGTACTTC.

The CDR3 coding sequence is TGTGCCAGTGGAGACTTTACAGGGGAGACGAAGTTCTTC. It yields the protein CASGDFTGETKFF. This chain links TRBV18 with TRBJ2-1; 7 positions agree with TRBD1. The ends lost 9 bases at V and 14 bases at J; junction bases unmatched: 16. The CDR3 runs to 13 residues. The germline gives CDR1 KGHSH, CDR2 LQKENI. Complete variable domain (other parts from reference TRBV18 and TRBJ2-1): NAGVMQNPRHLVRRRGQEARLRCSPMKGHSHVYWYRQLPEEGLKFMVYLQKENIIDESGMPKERFSAEFPKEGPSILRIQQVVRGDSAAYFCASGDFTGETKFFGPGTRLTVL.

The chain is built from TRBV6-6 and TRBJ2-2, with D possibly being TRBD2 (6 bases). This CDR3 is 16 amino acids long. Trimming removed 2 bases from V and 0 bases from J, with 10 bases in between. Germline CDR1 MNHNY, CDR2 SVGAGI (reference sequence). CDR3 in DNA: TGTGCCAGCAGTTACCAGGCGGGGTCGAACACCGGGGAGCTGTTTTTT. Translating gives CASSYQAGSNTGELFF.

The chain carries TRBV5-1 and TRBJ2-7; 12 bases agree with TRBD2. Germline values: CDR1 SGHRS, CDR2 YFSETQ. V lost 10 bases and J lost 3; bases outside the gene matches: 8. The CDR3 runs 14 residues. For the CDR3, the DNA is TGCGCCTCTTCCAGGACTAGCGGGGACTACGAGCAGTACTTC. Encoded protein: CASSRTSGDYEQYF.

The chain recombines TRBV28 with TRBJ2-7; TRBD1 is a possible D gene (5 bases). Trimming removed 9 bases at V and 6 bases at J, with 21 bases between. The length of the CDR3 is 14 residues. CDR1 MDHEN and CDR2 SYDVKM come from the germline V gene. The CDR3 coding sequence is TGTGCCAGTTTTGGGGCAGGGCGCCCTTTCGAGCAGTACTTC. It codes for CASFGAGRPFEQYF.

This clone appeared a few times. The chain joins TRBV7-2 to TRBJ1-2; unclear D gene. The V end was cut by 8 bases, the J end by 0 bases, with 7 bases between. Germline CDR1 is SGHTA and CDR2 is FQGNSA. The CDR3 covers 12 residues. The CDR3 DNA reads as TGTGCCAGCGGAGAAGCTAACTATGGCTACACCTTC. This codes for CASGEANYGYTF.

This clone was counted between two and nine times. The chain is built from TRBV6-6 and TRBJ2-7; 8 bases line up with TRBD1. CDR3 length: 14 residues. V was clipped by 8 bases and J by 11 bases; unmatched bases: 17. Germline V gene data show CDR1 as MNHNY and CDR2 as SVGAGI (reference sequence). In DNA form, the CDR3 reads TGTGCCAGCGGTAACAGGGGGTATTTAGACGGGGAGTACTTC. Translating it yields CASGNRGYLDGEYF.

The J gene is TRBJ2-7, the V gene TRBV5-5; D is ambiguous. Trimming left V 0 bases short and J 8 bases short, with 9 bases between. This CDR3 comprises 12 residues. Germline assignment: CDR1 SGHKS and CDR2 YYEKEE (reference sequence). The CDR3 here is CASSLERVQQYF. The CDR3 DNA sequence: TGTGCCAGCAGCTTGGAACGGGTGCAGCAGTACTTC. The whole variable domain, filled in from reference TRBV5-5 and TRBJ2-7, reads DAGVTQSPTHLIKTRGQQVTLRCSPISGHKSVSWYQQVLGQGPQFIFQYYEKEERGRGNFPDRFSARQFPNYSSELNVNALLLGDSALYLCASSLERVQQYFGPGTRLTVT.

This clone was seen a few times. Distinct nucleotide sequences in the sample also encode this CDR3. The chain couples TRBV18 to TRBJ1-2; a weak D match, TRBD1 (5 bases). The ends were cut back, 3 bases at V and 7 bases at J, with 15 bases in the middle. Per germline, CDR1 KGHSH and CDR2 LQKENI. This CDR3 is built from 14 residues. CDR3 in amino acids: CASSPFKGIGGYTF. In nucleotides, the CDR3 is TGTGCCAGCTCACCTTTCAAGGGGATCGGTGGCTACACCTTC.

V is TRBV5-1 and J is TRBJ2-4; 7 nucleotides match TRBD1. The CDR3 length is 16 residues. The germline CDR1 and CDR2 sequences are SGHRS and YFSETQ. With V trimmed by 1 base and J by 0 bases, 4 bases remained unmatched. Written as DNA, the CDR3 is TGCGCCAGCAGCTTGAACACAGGGGTAGCCAAAAACATTCAGTACTTC. This translates into CASSLNTGVAKNIQYF.

Comments on this clone: No conserved phenylalanine or tryptophan is present at the end of the CDR3, so a read error is the likely explanation. This chain joins TRBV5-8 and TRBJ1-2, with a possible D match to TRBD1 (6 bases). V was trimmed by 0 bases and J by 2 bases, leaving 14 bases between them. Germline CDR1 SGHTS, CDR2 YDEGEE. The CDR3 totals 16 residues. DNA of the CDR3: TGTGCCAGCAGCTTGGTTGGAGGACAGCTCAACTATGGCTACACCCTC. Translated, it gives CASSLVGGQLNYGYTL.

On this clone: In the same sample, other DNA sequences code for this CDR3. The rearrangement uses TRBV11-2 and TRBJ1-3; D perhaps matches TRBD1 (5 bases). This CDR3 is built from 14 residues. CDR1 SGHAT and CDR2 FQNNGV come from the germline V gene. Trimming pared 0 bases from V and 4 bases from J, leaving 7 bases between. The CDR3 coding sequence is TGTGCCAGCAGCTTAGACAGGGTGGGAAACACCATATATTTT. This sequence encodes CASSLDRVGNTIYF.

V and J are TRBV4-1 and TRBJ2-7; 9 bases line up with TRBD1. The V gene end was trimmed by 1 base and the J gene end by 2 bases; junction bases not matched to a gene: 3. Germline values: CDR1 MGHRA, CDR2 YSYEKL. The CDR3 runs 15 residues. The CDR3 here is CASSQVGQGTYEQYF. CDR3 DNA sequence: TGCGCCAGCAGCCAAGTGGGACAGGGAACCTACGAGCAGTACTTC.

V gene TRBV10-3 combines with J gene TRBJ1-2; D remains unclear. This CDR3 has 12 amino acids. CDR1 and CDR2 (germline): ENHRY, SYGVKD. Trimming took 10 bases from V and 2 from J, leaving 11 bases between them. The CDR3 loop reads CATTEDNYGYTF. CDR3 in DNA: TGTGCCACCACTGAGGACAACTATGGCTACACCTTC.

The CDR3 region has the DNA TGTGCCACCAGCAGAGATGGCGGGAACTCCTACAATGAGCAGTTCTTC. It is translated as CATSRDGGNSYNEQFF. V and J are TRBV15 and TRBJ2-1; tentatively, D is TRBD2 (6 bases). Trimming pared 0 bases from V and 0 bases from J, leaving 9 bases between. The CDR3 is 16 amino acids. The germline V gene encodes CDR1 LNHNV and CDR2 YYDKDF (reference sequence).

This chain uses TRBV2 with TRBJ2-2; D is uncertain. Germline CDR1 is SNHLY and CDR2 is FYNNEI. This CDR3 spans 14 amino acids. V lost 5 bases to trimming and J lost 4 bases, with 11 bases between them. This CDR3 is CASSYLSSTGELFF. In nucleotides, the CDR3 is TGTGCCAGCAGTTACCTTAGTAGCACCGGGGAGCTGTTTTTT.

V gene TRBV4-2 combines with J gene TRBJ1-3; D possibly corresponds to TRBD1 (6 bases). The germline V gene has CDR1 LGHNA and CDR2 YNFKEQ. The V gene lost 0 bases and the J gene lost 0 bases, with 12 bases spanning the gap. This CDR3 has 17 residues. DNA for the CDR3: TGTGCCAGCAGCCAAGAAAGGACAGTCCTCTCTGGAAACACCATATATTTT. This translates into CASSQERTVLSGNTIYF.

The chain joins TRBV7-2 to TRBJ2-3, with unresolved D. V shed 5 bases and J shed 4 bases, with 16 bases lying between them. CDR1 and CDR2 from the germline V gene are SGHTA and FQGNSA. The CDR3 runs to 15 residues. The CDR3 loop is CASSVETRRSDTQYF. The DNA of the CDR3 is TGTGCCAGCAGCGTTGAGACGAGAAGGTCAGATACGCAGTATTTT.